Below are 30 T cell receptor beta chains sequenced from a single sample in a study of vaccination and CD4 T cells after COVID-19. Treatment: 10-day PBMC culture with coronavirus spike peptide pools or control peptides (ViraFEST assay). The Oncomine TCR Beta short-read assay sequenced DNA from cultured CD4+ T cells. One entry per CDR3 protein, called by TCRdb with MiXCR from the PCR reads. The repertoire holds about 20,000 distinct CDR3 sequences, with roughly 67% as singletons. These receptors' antigens are unknown. Sequencing input: CD4+ T cells from blood, cultured in vitro. The origin of the receptors is a human donor who had recovered from COVID-19.

This clonotype has only a few counts. V and J are TRBV7-2 and TRBJ2-1, with D hard to call. The germline V gene has CDR1 SGHTA and CDR2 FQGNSA. This CDR3 is 13 amino acids long. The ends were cut back, 1 base at V and 3 bases at J, with 4 bases in the middle. The CDR3 nucleotides are TGTGCCAGCAGCTTAGTGTACTACAATGAGCAGTTCTTC. It specifies CASSLVYYNEQFF.

This clonotype has only a few counts. This chain links TRBV7-9 with TRBJ1-1; D perhaps matches TRBD1 (5 bases). CDR3 length: 13 amino acids. CDR1 is SEHNR, CDR2 FQNEAQ, per germline (reference sequence). V was pared by 5 bases and J by 6 bases, with 13 bases between. The DNA for the CDR3 is TGTGCCAGCAGCGCCCTGGGGGATGCTGAAGCTTTCTTT. Its translation is CASSALGDAEAFF. Supplemented by reference TRBV7-9 and TRBJ1-1, the full variable domain reads DTGVSQNPRHKITKRGQNVTFRCDPISEHNRLYWYRQTLGQGPEFLTYFQNEAQLEKSRLLSDRFSAERPKGSFSTLEIQRTEQGDSAMYLCASSALGDAEAFFGQGTRLTVV.

The chain employs TRBV19 and TRBJ1-2; TRBD1 is a possible D gene (6 bases). Germline CDR1 is LNHDA and CDR2 is SQIVND (reference sequence). The length of the CDR3 is 15 residues. The germline V and J ends were trimmed by 5 bases and 7 bases, with 20 bases remaining between them. The CDR3 nucleotides read TGTGCCAGTAGTCCCGTCGGGGGGCGCGGGGTTGGCTACACCTTC. Residues: CASSPVGGRGVGYTF.

This chain joins TRBV11-2 and TRBJ1-5, with 8 positions matching TRBD1. Unmatched junction bases numbered 1, after V lost 3 bases and J lost 3 bases. Germline values: CDR1 SGHAT, CDR2 FQNNGV. The length of the CDR3 is 14 residues. The chain's CDR3 is CASSLTGVNQPQHF. For the CDR3, the DNA is TGTGCCAGCAGCTTGACAGGGGTCAATCAGCCCCAGCATTTT.

This chain connects TRBV27 to TRBJ1-2; 9 nucleotides match TRBD1. V was clipped by 5 bases and J by 2 bases; unmatched bases: 6. This CDR3 contains 15 residues. CDR1 and CDR2 (germline): MNHEY, SMNVEV (reference sequence). CDR3 in DNA: TGTGCCAGCAGTCCCAACAGGGGGCAAAACTATGGCTACACCTTC. Translating gives CASSPNRGQNYGYTF.

By sample share, this clonotype is large. The chain recombines TRBV15 with TRBJ1-1; 9 bases agree with TRBD1. After removal of 5 bases from V and 6 bases from J, the junction contained 7 bases not matched to a gene. Germline CDR1 reads LNHNV; CDR2 reads YYDKDF (reference sequence). The CDR3 runs to 14 residues. The CDR3 region is CATSPPGQGSEAFF. The CDR3 bases are TGTGCCACCAGCCCCCCGGGACAGGGATCTGAAGCTTTCTTT. Full variable domain (outside the CDR3, taken from reference TRBV15 and TRBJ1-1): DAMVIQNPRYQVTQFGKPVTLSCSQTLNHNVMYWYQQKSSQAPKLLFHYYDKDFNNEADTPDNFQSRRPNTSFCFLDIRSPGLGDTAMYLCATSPPGQGSEAFFGQGTRLTVV.

The table lists this clonotype with a few counts. The V and J genes are TRBV24-1 and TRBJ2-3, with 12 positions matching TRBD2. Germline V gives CDR1 KGHDR, CDR2 SFDVKD. V was clipped by 3 bases and J by 2 bases; unmatched bases: 5. This CDR3 comprises 17 residues. CDR3 protein: CATSDPGTSGFTDTQYF. The CDR3 DNA sequence: TGTGCCACCAGTGATCCAGGGACTAGCGGGTTCACAGATACGCAGTATTTT.

This clonotype was counted between two and nine times. The V call is TRBV19, the J call TRBJ1-5, with a tentative D call TRBD1 (6 bases). Germline V lookup: CDR1 LNHDA, CDR2 SQIVND (reference sequence). The CDR3 has 14 residues. With 2 bases removed from V and 8 bases from J, the gap between germline ends came to 13 bases. CDR3 loop: CASSISWGAKPQHF. The CDR3 DNA is TGTGCCAGTAGTATAAGCTGGGGGGCTAAGCCCCAGCATTTT.

A few counts support this clonotype. The chain has TRBV7-2 and TRBJ1-1, with D hard to call. CDR1 is SGHTA, CDR2 FQGNSA, per germline. The CDR3 sequence is 13 residues long. The V end lost 2 bases, the J end lost 7 bases, and 11 bases lay between the germline ends. As DNA, the CDR3 is TGTGCCAGCAGCTTAAGTAGAGGGAGTGAAGCTTTCTTT. Protein sequence: CASSLSRGSEAFF.

Only a few counts were recorded for this clonotype. V usage is TRBV7-2 and J usage is TRBJ1-2; TRBD1 is a possible D gene (6 bases). This CDR3 has 14 residues. V lost 1 base, J lost 8 bases, and 14 bases lay in between. Germline V gene lookup returns CDR1 SGHTA and CDR2 FQGNSA. CDR3: CASSLVGGQAGYTF. The CDR3 nucleotides read TGTGCCAGCAGCTTAGTAGGGGGACAAGCGGGCTACACCTTC.

V is TRBV20-1 and J is TRBJ1-3; TRBD1 might be the D (6 bases). The germline V gene has CDR1 DFQATT and CDR2 SNEGSKA (reference sequence). The CDR3 spans 17 residues. The V end lost 3 bases, the J end lost 4 bases, and 22 bases lay between the germline ends. The CDR3 DNA follows: TGCAGTGCTAGTAGGCGGGGGATAGGGGGGCCAGGAAACACCATATATTTT. It translates to CSASRRGIGGPGNTIYF.

The V gene is TRBV11-2, the J gene TRBJ2-5; weak D call: TRBD2 (6 bases). CDR1 SGHAT and CDR2 FQNNGV come from the germline V gene. The CDR3 runs 17 residues. The V end was cut by 4 bases, the J end by 3 bases, with 21 bases between. CDR3 nucleotide sequence: TGTGCCAGCAGCTACCGGGACTTTACGGTTGTAGAAGAGACCCAGTACTTC. It is translated as CASSYRDFTVVEETQYF. Full variable domain (rest looked up from reference TRBV11-2 and TRBJ2-5): EAGVAQSPRYKIIEKRQSVAFWCNPISGHATLYWYQQILGQGPKLLIQFQNNGVVDDSQLPKDRFSAERLKGVDSTLKIQPAKLEDSAVYLCASSYRDFTVVEETQYFGPGTRLLVL.

The J gene is TRBJ1-1, the V gene TRBV7-2; D is uncertain. This CDR3 spans 12 amino acids. In germline, CDR1 is SGHTA, CDR2 FQGNSA. V shed 3 bases and J shed 4 bases, with 6 bases lying between them. CDR3 loop: CASSLSGTEAFF. Written as DNA, the CDR3 is TGTGCCAGCAGCTTGTCCGGCACTGAAGCTTTCTTT.

The chain uses TRBV6-1 and TRBJ1-2, with 7 bases lining up with TRBD1. The CDR3 sequence is 17 residues long. Losses at the gene ends were 3 bases for V and 4 bases for J; bases not matched to a gene: 14. Germline CDR1 is MNHNS and CDR2 is SASEGT. The CDR3 DNA is TGTGCCAGCAGTGATCTGTTCATTGGACAGGTCTTCTATGGCTACACCTTC. Translation: CASSDLFIGQVFYGYTF.

This sequence joins TRBV6-1 and TRBJ1-5; D is perhaps TRBD1 (6 bases). V was trimmed by 3 bases and J by 11 bases, leaving 20 bases between them. CDR3 length: 15 residues. Germline CDR1 MNHNS, CDR2 SASEGT. CDR3 DNA sequence: TGTGCCAGCAGTGAGGTCGACAGGCCCGGAGGGTCCCAGCATTTT. It specifies CASSEVDRPGGSQHF.

In this sample, this clonotype turned up a few times. This sequence joins TRBV27 and TRBJ1-2, with D possibly TRBD1 on 6 matching bases. From germline, CDR1 is MNHEY and CDR2 SMNVEV (reference sequence). The CDR3 has 17 residues. Deletions cut 6 bases from V and 5 bases from J, with 25 bases between. The CDR3, as DNA: TGTGCCAGCAGCGACCCTCCTCGCACAGGGTCCCAATATGGCTACACCTTC. Protein: CASSDPPRTGSQYGYTF.

V and J are TRBV6-2 or TRBV6-3 and TRBJ2-2; 8 bases align to TRBD1. The V gene's germline CDR1 is MNHEY and CDR2 SVGEGT. The CDR3 is 16 amino acids. Trimming removed 5 bases from V and 1 base from J; junction bases left unmatched: 6. CDR3 region: CASSEDRVGNTGELFF. In DNA, the CDR3 is TGTGCCAGCAGTGAGGACAGGGTGGGGAACACCGGGGAGCTGTTTTTT.

This chain links TRBV10-3 with TRBJ2-7; no clear D. Looked up from germline, CDR1 is ENHRY and CDR2 is SYGVKD. The CDR3 covers 11 residues. V was clipped by 3 bases and J by 3 bases, with 3 bases between them. The CDR3 loop reads CAISDGYEQYF. The CDR3 region has the DNA TGTGCCATCAGTGACGGCTACGAGCAGTACTTC.

This sequence joins TRBV27 and TRBJ2-1, with a weak D call TRBD2 (6 bases). CDR3 size: 15 residues. CDR1 and CDR2 from the germline V gene are MNHEY and SMNVEV (reference sequence). The V end lost 2 bases, the J end lost 3 bases, and 11 bases lay between the germline ends. CDR3 in DNA: TGTGCCAGCAGTTTAAGCGGGCCCTACTACAATGAGCAGTTCTTC. Translating gives CASSLSGPYYNEQFF.

This clonotype was seen once. The gene calls are TRBV7-9 and TRBJ2-3; D is possibly TRBD2 (6 bases). V was shortened by 1 base and J by 0 bases, with 14 bases between the two germline ends. Germline values: CDR1 SEHNR, CDR2 FQNEAQ (reference sequence). The CDR3 loop spans 17 amino acids. DNA for the CDR3: TGTGCCAGCAGCTTAGGTGCCTATCGGGAGAGCACAGATACGCAGTATTTT. This translates into CASSLGAYRESTDTQYF.

This clonotype has more than one count but fewer than ten. The chain joins TRBV6-1 to TRBJ1-1, with a possible D match to TRBD1 (6 bases). V was pared by 6 bases and J by 1 base, with 12 bases between. Per germline, CDR1 MNHNS and CDR2 SASEGT. The CDR3 contains 14 residues. CDR3: CASRKETGNTEAFF. The CDR3, as DNA: TGTGCCAGCAGGAAAGAGACAGGGAACACTGAAGCTTTCTTT.

This clonotype was found once. The chain couples TRBV6-1 to TRBJ1-2; D not resolved. Germline V CDR1 and CDR2: MNHNS, SASEGT. The CDR3 extends over 12 amino acids. Trimming cost V 6 bases and J 8 bases, with 13 bases left between them. The CDR3 bases are TGTGCCAGCAGCCCAGCCCGGGGAGGCTACACCTTC. Amino acids: CASSPARGGYTF.

V and J are TRBV6-5 and TRBJ2-3; 8 bases agree with TRBD2. V shed 2 bases and J 5 bases; nucleotides not matched to a gene: 12. The CDR3 sequence is 17 residues long. Germline loops: CDR1 MNHEY, CDR2 SVGAGI. CDR3 sequence reads: CASSYMREASGLDTQYF. The CDR3 DNA sequence: TGTGCCAGCAGTTACATGCGGGAGGCTAGCGGATTAGATACGCAGTATTTT.

The rearrangement uses TRBV6-5 and TRBJ1-5; a weak D match, TRBD1 (5 bases). This CDR3 region has 15 residues. V lost 0 bases to trimming and J lost 4 bases, with 10 bases between them. Germline lookup yields CDR1 MNHEY and CDR2 SVGAGI. The CDR3 protein is CASSYSGQGNQPQHF. The CDR3 DNA is TGTGCCAGCAGTTACTCTGGGCAGGGTAATCAGCCCCAGCATTTT.

Concerning this clonotype itself: One junction end does not reproduce the germline sequence, and a read error may be involved. V gene TRBV7-2 combines with J gene TRBJ1-1; D call uncertain. The CDR3 runs 15 residues. Germline values: CDR1 SGHTA, CDR2 FQGNSA. The CDR3 DNA reads as TGCGCCAGCAGCCAAGATTACACCTTGTGGCCGGAGGCTTTCTTT. Translated: CASSQDYTLWPEAFF. The variable domain in full, with the rest retrieved from reference TRBV7-2 and TRBJ1-1, is GAGVSQSPSNKVTEKGKDVELRCDPISGHTALYWYRQSLGQGLEFLIYFQGNSAPDKSGLPSDRFSAERTGGSVSTLTIQRTQQEDSAVYLCASSQDYTLWPEAFFGQGTRLTVV.

The V gene is TRBV7-8, the J gene TRBJ1-3, with 9 positions matching TRBD1. The length of the CDR3 is 17 residues. Germline CDR1 SGHVS, CDR2 FQNEAQ. J gave up 0 bases and V 3 bases, and 6 bases lay outside the gene matches. This CDR3 is CASSLGTGSGSGNTIYF. CDR3 DNA sequence: TGTGCCAGCAGCTTGGGGACAGGGAGCGGCTCTGGAAACACCATATATTTT. The full variable domain, rest sourced from reference TRBV7-8 and TRBJ1-3, is GAGVSQSPRYKVAKRGQDVALRCDPISGHVSLFWYQQALGQGPEFLTYFQNEAQLDKSGLPSDRFFAERPEGSVSTLKIQRTQQEDSAVYLCASSLGTGSGSGNTIYFGEGSWLTVV.

The chain recombines TRBV9 with TRBJ2-3, with D possibly matching TRBD2 (5 bases). The V gene's germline CDR1 is SGDLS and CDR2 YYNGEE. This CDR3 is built from 14 residues. The ends were cut back, 4 bases at V and 3 bases at J, with 12 bases in the middle. The CDR3 DNA sequence: TGTGCCAGCAGCCTGAGCGGCTCGACAGATACGCAGTATTTT. This sequence encodes CASSLSGSTDTQYF.

A few counts support this clonotype. V gene TRBV20-1 combines with J gene TRBJ1-1; 7 positions match TRBD1. Per germline, CDR1 DFQATT and CDR2 SNEGSKA (reference sequence). The CDR3 contains 15 residues. The trim removed 0 bases at V and 1 base at J, leaving 5 bases unmatched. CDR3 in amino acids: CSARDPNRGNTEAFF. Here the CDR3 DNA reads TGCAGTGCTAGAGATCCAAACAGGGGGAACACTGAAGCTTTCTTT.

The rearrangement joins TRBV11-3 to TRBJ2-1, with 9 positions matching TRBD1. CDR1 and CDR2 (germline): SGHNT, YENEEA. The CDR3 sequence is 15 residues long. V lost 3 bases, J lost 5 bases, and 5 bases stayed unmatched. In DNA, the CDR3 is TGTGCCAGCAGCTTGGGGAACAGGGGGCACAATGAGCAGTTCTTC. Protein sequence: CASSLGNRGHNEQFF.

V gene TRBV20-1 combines with J gene TRBJ1-2; no firm D call. The CDR3 loop spans 13 amino acids. Trimming took 0 bases from V and 5 from J, leaving 10 bases between them. CDR1 is DFQATT and CDR2 is SNEGSKA in the germline V gene (reference sequence). Written as DNA, the CDR3 is TGCAGTGCTAGAGATTTGGTGACTTATGGCTACACCTTC. This gives the protein CSARDLVTYGYTF.